This TCR beta chain was profiled in a study of liver allograft versus peripheral blood T cells. Study details: A comparison was made between T cell receptor repertoires in transplanted livers and those in recipients' peripheral blood. Findings and caveats of the study: Repertoires of T cell receptors in liver allografts reportedly differed from peripheral blood repertoires.

From the reads, TCRdb called clonotypes with MiXCR, one entry per CDR3 protein. Seen here are roughly 7,000 distinct CDR3 sequences, approximately 18% observed once, and the top ten hold roughly three fifths. At least ten counts were recorded for this clonotype. As yet, its antigen is unknown. The clonotype comes from a human patient who had a liver transplant. The graft donor may be the source of some T cells.

The CDR3 region is CASSSDSAYGYTF. CDR3 nucleotides: TGTGCCAGCAGCTCGGACAGTGCCTATGGCTACACCTTC. The chain links TRBV5-6 to TRBJ1-2, with a tentative D call TRBD1 (6 bases). The CDR3 is made up of 13 amino acids. The V gene's germline CDR1 is SGHDT and CDR2 YYEEEE. The V end lost 3 bases, the J end lost 4 bases, and 10 bases lay between the germline ends.